These T cell receptor beta chains were read from a single sample in a study of identifying expanded T cells in peripheral blood. TCRdb's table, derived via immunoSEQ multiplex PCR, lists solely in-frame clones and lacks some. The sample has tens of thousands of clones; about nine tenths are singletons. What was sequenced was blood. The source of these receptors is a person aged 18 to 69 in good health. Each CDR3 is given with its conserved first and last residue. The order of the fields is D gene, CDR3 length, J gene, clone size, V gene, CDR3 DNA, CDR3 protein. The D gene is left open where the match is weak. Part of the rows lack a size; the others show once, few, many or a class for expanded clones.

D: TRBD1
length: 15
J: TRBJ2-1
size: -
V: TRBV7-7
DNA: TGTGCCAGCAGCCAGGACAGGGCCACCTACAATGAGCAGTTCTTC
CDR3: CASSQDRATYNEQFF

D: -
length: 14
J: TRBJ2-2
size: -
V: TRBV4-2
DNA: TGTGCCAGCAGCCAAGATTGGGAGACCGGGGAGCTGTTTTTT
CDR3: CASSQDWETGELFF

D: TRBD2
length: 19
J: TRBJ2-5
size: -
V: TRBV4-1
DNA: TGCGCCAGCAGCCAAGACTCGGGACTAGCGGGGGGGTACCAAGAGACCCAGTACTTC
CDR3: CASSQDSGLAGGYQETQYF

D: -
length: 18
J: TRBJ2-5
size: -
V: TRBV5-4
DNA: TGTGCCAGCAGCTCGCCTTCTTCCGGGGGGCAGGGTAAAGAGACCCAGTACTTC
CDR3: CASSSPSSGGQGKETQYF

D: -
length: 16
J: TRBJ2-7
size: once
V: TRBV4-2
DNA: TGTGCCAGCAGCCAAGAAGGGGGAGGGCCATCCTACGAGCAGTACTTC
CDR3: CASSQEGGGPSYEQYF

D: -
length: 12
J: TRBJ2-5
size: -
V: TRBV28
DNA: TGTGCCAGCACAGTGGGGCAAGAGACCCAGTACTTC
CDR3: CASTVGQETQYF

D: -
length: 15
J: TRBJ1-6
size: -
V: TRBV7-9
DNA: TGTGCCAGCAGTTATTTAGGGGGGGGCGGTTCACCCCTCCACTTT
CDR3: CASSYLGGGGSPLHF

D: -
length: 15
J: TRBJ1-4
size: -
V: TRBV6-1
DNA: TGTGCCAGCAGGCGGGAACTCGGGACTAATGAAAAACTGTTTTTT
CDR3: CASRRELGTNEKLFF

D: TRBD1
length: 14
J: TRBJ2-5
size: -
V: TRBV19
DNA: TGTGCCAGTAGAAAACAGGGGGCCGGGGAGACCCAGTACTTC
CDR3: CASRKQGAGETQYF

D: -
length: 13
J: TRBJ2-7
size: -
V: TRBV7-9
DNA: TGTGCCAGCAGCTTAAAAGGGCGATACGAGCAGTACTTC
CDR3: CASSLKGRYEQYF

D: TRBD1
length: 11
J: TRBJ1-3
size: -
V: TRBV2
DNA: TGTGCCAGAGGGACAGACGACACCATATATTTT
CDR3: CARGTDDTIYF

D: TRBD1
length: 18
J: TRBJ2-6
size: once
V: TRBV9
DNA: TGTGCCAGCAGCGTTTACGGGACAGGGGGCGCCGGGGCCAACGTCCTGACTTTC
CDR3: CASSVYGTGGAGANVLTF

D: TRBD1
length: 15
J: TRBJ2-7
size: -
V: TRBV6-5
DNA: TGTGCCAGCAATACAGGGCGCCCAGGGGGACGCGAGCAGTACTTC
CDR3: CASNTGRPGGREQYF

D: TRBD1
length: 12
J: TRBJ1-4
size: -
V: TRBV29-1
DNA: TGCAGCGCCAGGACAGGGGAAGAAAAACTGTTTTTT
CDR3: CSARTGEEKLFF

D: -
length: 15
J: TRBJ1-1
size: -
V: TRBV7-6
DNA: TGTGCCAGCAGCTTAGAAGGGCAGGGGACTGGTGAAGCTTTCTTT
CDR3: CASSLEGQGTGEAFF

D: TRBD1
length: 13
J: TRBJ1-5
size: -
V: TRBV2
DNA: TGTGCCAGCACTTTCGACAGGGCTCAGCCCCAGCATTTT
CDR3: CASTFDRAQPQHF

D: -
length: 15
J: TRBJ2-6
size: -
V: TRBV4-2
DNA: TGTGCCAGCAGCCAAGGTTCAGCTGGGGCCAACGTCCTGACTTTC
CDR3: CASSQGSAGANVLTF

D: -
length: 14
J: TRBJ2-7
size: -
V: TRBV9
DNA: TGTGCCAGCAGCGTAGATCTAGCCCATTACGAGCAGTACTTC
CDR3: CASSVDLAHYEQYF

D: TRBD2
length: 15
J: TRBJ2-3
size: -
V: TRBV4-2
DNA: TGTGCCAGCAGCCAAGTGGGGAGGGGCACAGATACGCAGTATTTT
CDR3: CASSQVGRGTDTQYF

D: -
length: 14
J: TRBJ2-1
size: -
V: TRBV5-1
DNA: TGCGCCAGCAGCTTGCCCAGGGACTACAATGAGCAGTTCTTC
CDR3: CASSLPRDYNEQFF

D: TRBD1
length: 13
J: TRBJ2-3
size: -
V: TRBV10-3
DNA: TGTGCCATGAGGACAGGGGAGTCAGATACGCAGTATTTT
CDR3: CAMRTGESDTQYF

D: TRBD2
length: 15
J: TRBJ2-7
size: -
V: TRBV5-8
DNA: TGTACCAGCAGCTCAGGGAGGGGACGGGACTACGAGCAGTACTTC
CDR3: CTSSSGRGRDYEQYF

D: -
length: 16
J: TRBJ2-3
size: once
V: TRBV15
DNA: TGTGCCACCAGCAGAGATGGGGGAACGATCACAGATACGCAGTATTTT
CDR3: CATSRDGGTITDTQYF

D: TRBD2
length: 17
J: TRBJ2-5
size: -
V: TRBV5-4
DNA: TGTGCCAGCAGCGCTTTTGGGCTAGCGGGAGTGGGGGAGACCCAGTACTTC
CDR3: CASSAFGLAGVGETQYF

D: TRBD1
length: 16
J: TRBJ2-2
size: -
V: TRBV7-2
DNA: TGTGCCAGCAGCTACCGACAGGGGGCTTTTGACGGGGAGCTGTTTTTT
CDR3: CASSYRQGAFDGELFF

D: TRBD1
length: 16
J: TRBJ1-4
size: -
V: TRBV15
DNA: TGTGCCACCAGCAGAGAGGCGGGACAGGGTAATGAAAAACTGTTTTTT
CDR3: CATSREAGQGNEKLFF

D: TRBD1
length: 20
J: TRBJ2-6
size: -
V: TRBV5-4
DNA: TGTGCCAGCAGCATCGACCTCAACCGGGACAGGGGTACTGGGGCCAACGTCCTGACTTTC
CDR3: CASSIDLNRDRGTGANVLTF

D: TRBD2
length: 18
J: TRBJ2-2
size: -
V: TRBV9
DNA: TGTGCCAGCAGCTCCCCGTTCAGAGCGGGGGGAAACACCGGGGAGCTGTTTTTT
CDR3: CASSSPFRAGGNTGELFF

D: -
length: 15
J: TRBJ2-6
size: -
V: TRBV28
DNA: TGTGCCTGTCAAAGGCGGGACTCTGGGGCCAACGTCCTGACTTTC
CDR3: CACQRRDSGANVLTF

D: -
length: 15
J: TRBJ1-2
size: -
V: TRBV5-1
DNA: TGCGCCAGCAGCTTGGAGGGGGGAGAGATGGGCGGCTACACCTTC
CDR3: CASSLEGGEMGGYTF

D: -
length: 13
J: TRBJ2-7
size: -
V: TRBV13
DNA: TGTGCCAGCAGCCCCAGGGTCTCCTACGAGCAGTACTTC
CDR3: CASSPRVSYEQYF

D: -
length: 14
J: TRBJ2-7
size: -
V: TRBV2
DNA: TGTGCCAGCAGTGGGAGAATAGGGTCCTACGAGCAGTACTTC
CDR3: CASSGRIGSYEQYF

D: TRBD1
length: 17
J: TRBJ2-2
size: -
V: TRBV4-2
DNA: TGTGCCAGCAGTCGCAGTGGGACAGGGACGAACACCGGGGAGCTGTTTTTT
CDR3: CASSRSGTGTNTGELFF

D: TRBD2
length: 16
J: TRBJ2-3
size: -
V: TRBV6-4
DNA: TGTGCCAGCAGTGACTCGGCGGGGGGGGCCGCAGATACGCAGTATTTT
CDR3: CASSDSAGGAADTQYF

D: -
length: 13
J: TRBJ1-1
size: -
V: TRBV7-9
DNA: TGTGCCAGCAGCTTAGACATGAACACTGAAGCTTTCTTT
CDR3: CASSLDMNTEAFF

D: TRBD1
length: 16
J: TRBJ1-4
size: -
V: TRBV7-3
DNA: TGTGCCAGCAGCCCGCAGGGGGTTGCAACTAATGAAAAACTGTTTTTT
CDR3: CASSPQGVATNEKLFF

D: TRBD2
length: 13
J: TRBJ2-5
size: -
V: TRBV30
DNA: TGTGCCTGGAGTGTGGGGGGGTCAGGGACCCAGTACTTC
CDR3: CAWSVGGSGTQYF

D: -
length: 13
J: TRBJ1-5
size: once
V: TRBV18
DNA: TGTGCCAGCTCACAACAGGGAAATCAGCCCCAGCATTTT
CDR3: CASSQQGNQPQHF

D: TRBD2
length: 14
J: TRBJ2-7
size: -
V: TRBV28
DNA: TGTGCCAGCAGTCCCCCGGCGGGGGGGCGCCGGCAGTACTTC
CDR3: CASSPPAGGRRQYF

D: -
length: 14
J: TRBJ2-3
size: -
V: TRBV5-4
DNA: TGTGCCAGCAGTCCGGGACTTAGCACAGATACGCAGTATTTT
CDR3: CASSPGLSTDTQYF

D: -
length: 15
J: TRBJ2-2
size: many
V: TRBV6-4
DNA: TGTGCCAGCAGTGACAGCGTATCGAACACCGGGGAGCTGTTTTTT
CDR3: CASSDSVSNTGELFF

D: TRBD2
length: 16
J: TRBJ2-1
size: once
V: TRBV27
DNA: TGTGCCAGCAGTTTAACGGTAGCGGGAGGGCTCGATGAGCAGTTCTTC
CDR3: CASSLTVAGGLDEQFF

D: -
length: 14
J: TRBJ2-1
size: -
V: TRBV6-4
DNA: TGTGCCAGCAGTGAGGACAACTCCTACAATGAGCAGTTCTTC
CDR3: CASSEDNSYNEQFF

D: TRBD1
length: 15
J: TRBJ2-7
size: -
V: TRBV10-3
DNA: TGTGCCATCAGCAAAGGGGGCCCAGGTGGCTACGAGCAGTACTTC
CDR3: CAISKGGPGGYEQYF

D: TRBD1
length: 14
J: TRBJ1-1
size: -
V: TRBV10-3
DNA: TGTGCCATCAGGAGGGGACAGGGGGACACTGAAGCTTTCTTT
CDR3: CAIRRGQGDTEAFF

D: TRBD2
length: 15
J: TRBJ2-7
size: -
V: TRBV9
DNA: TGTGCCAGCAGCCCACGGTATAGCGGGGGACGCGAGCAGTACTTC
CDR3: CASSPRYSGGREQYF

D: TRBD1
length: 18
J: TRBJ1-2
size: -
V: TRBV7-9
DNA: TGTGCCAGCAGCTTGCCCCGGGACAGGGGTCGATTCGGGTATGGCTACACCTTC
CDR3: CASSLPRDRGRFGYGYTF

D: -
length: 11
J: TRBJ1-4
size: -
V: TRBV2
DNA: TGTGCCAGCAGTGTAGGGGAAAAACTGTTTTTT
CDR3: CASSVGEKLFF

D: TRBD1
length: 15
J: TRBJ1-1
size: -
V: TRBV2
DNA: TGTGCCAGCAGGGGGGACAGGGGGCCGGGAACTGAAGCTTTCTTT
CDR3: CASRGDRGPGTEAFF

D: -
length: 17
J: TRBJ2-4
size: -
V: TRBV19
DNA: TGTGCCAGTAGTATAGAGGCCAGCTCCCTAGCCAAAAACATTCAGTACTTC
CDR3: CASSIEASSLAKNIQYF

D: TRBD2
length: 15
J: TRBJ2-5
size: -
V: TRBV9
DNA: TGTGCCAGCAGCTCCGGGACTAGCGGTGGGATGGCCCAGTACTTC
CDR3: CASSSGTSGGMAQYF

D: TRBD2
length: 16
J: TRBJ2-3
size: -
V: TRBV27
DNA: TGTGCCATCCCGACCGGCAGGTGGCGGGAGAGGGATACGCAGTATTTT
CDR3: CAIPTGRWRERDTQYF

D: TRBD2
length: 16
J: TRBJ2-7
size: few
V: TRBV27
DNA: TGTGCCAGCAGTGCCCGACTAGCGGGAGGGGGATACGAGCAGTACTTC
CDR3: CASSARLAGGGYEQYF

D: -
length: 16
J: TRBJ2-3
size: -
V: TRBV4-3
DNA: TGCGCCAGCAGCCAAGATCTTAACAGGGGCACAGATACGCAGTATTTT
CDR3: CASSQDLNRGTDTQYF